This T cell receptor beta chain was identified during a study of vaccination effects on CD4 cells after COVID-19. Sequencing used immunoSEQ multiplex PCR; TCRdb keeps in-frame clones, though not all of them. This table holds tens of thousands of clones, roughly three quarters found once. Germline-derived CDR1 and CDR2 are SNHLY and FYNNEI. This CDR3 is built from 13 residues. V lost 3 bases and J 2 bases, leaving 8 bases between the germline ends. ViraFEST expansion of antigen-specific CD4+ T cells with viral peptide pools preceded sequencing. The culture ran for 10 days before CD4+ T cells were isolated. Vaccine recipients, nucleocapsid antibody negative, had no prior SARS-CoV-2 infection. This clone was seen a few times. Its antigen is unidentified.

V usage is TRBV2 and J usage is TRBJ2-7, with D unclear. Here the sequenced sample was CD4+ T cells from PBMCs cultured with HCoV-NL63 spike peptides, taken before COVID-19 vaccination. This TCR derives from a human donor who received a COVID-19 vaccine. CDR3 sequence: CASSDFLTYEQYV. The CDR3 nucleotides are TGTGCCAGCAGTGACTTTCTAACCTACGAGCAGTACGTC.